The clone carrying this T cell receptor beta chain appeared many times. The CDR3 spans 14 residues. V was clipped by 6 bases and J by 9 bases; unmatched bases: 10. Germline CDR1 reads MGHRA; CDR2 reads YSYEKL. These data originate in a study of T-cell reconstitution after alpha-beta-depleted transplantation in children. Using unique molecular identifiers, the investigators prepared the TCRbeta library. TCRdb reanalysed the PCR reads using MiXCR and keeps one entry per CDR3 protein. Found here are about 280,000 distinct CDR3 sequences, 11% of them singletons; the top ten hold 20% to 30%. This sequence originates from a male patient aged 2-15 years who had a stem cell transplant for chronic granulomatous disease, so the T cells may come from the graft donor. This specimen was peripheral blood, taken 180 days after TCRalphabeta/CD19-depleted stem cell transplant. The gene calls are TRBV4-1 and TRBJ2-1; 8 bases align to TRBD2. CDR3 DNA: TGCGCCAGCAGTTCGGGACTAGGGCAAAGTGAGCAGTTCTTC. It encodes CASSSGLGQSEQFF.